This T cell receptor beta chain was obtained from a study of patients and donors after allogeneic stem cell transplantation. TCRdb re-called the RT-PCR reads through MiXCR, storing one row per CDR3 protein. The table lists 410,000 or so distinct CDR3 sequences, around 16% of them singletons. Sequenced input: blood, either unsorted or a sorted T cell fraction (not recorded which). The clonotype comes from a human donor who was either an allogeneic HSCT recipient or a stem cell or donor lymphocyte infusion donor (not recorded which). It is not recorded whose cells these are; they may come from a transplant donor.

CDR3 sequence (DNA): TGTGCCACCAGTGATTTGGGACTAGCGGGAGGAGGGAGAGAGACCCAGTACTTC. Its protein is CATSDLGLAGGGRETQYF. The chain combines TRBV24-1 with TRBJ2-5; 14 bases align to TRBD2. Germline values: CDR1 KGHDR, CDR2 SFDVKD. CDR3 size: 18 residues. The J segment lost 4 bases and the V segment lost 0 bases, leaving 6 bases of the junction unmatched.